This T cell receptor (beta chain) comes out of a study of OX40 agonist ivuxolimab in advanced cancers. About the research overall: Eligibility admitted prior anti-PD-1, anti-PD-L1 or anti-CTLA-4 therapy; 40% had some.

Profiled with immunoSEQ multiplex PCR; TCRdb holds only in-frame clones, not every one. The sample records tens of thousands of clones, roughly 80% being singletons. Trimming pared 0 bases from V and 7 bases from J, leaving 7 bases between. The CDR3 is made up of 14 amino acids. Per the germline V gene, CDR1 is MRHNA and CDR2 is SNTAGT. This clone was picked up a small number of times. Here the sequenced sample was CD4+ or CD8+ T cells sorted from blood, taken in a trial of the OX40 agonist ivuxolimab. The receptor was isolated from an adult with an advanced solid tumor such as melanoma, head and neck, liver or kidney cancer. The V call is TRBV6-4, the J call TRBJ1-6; possibly TRBD1 for D (5 bases). CDR3 sequence reads: CASSDSRGNSPLHF. CDR3 DNA: TGTGCCAGCAGTGACTCAAGGGGAAATTCACCCCTCCACTTT.